This T cell receptor beta chain was retrieved from a study of T cells expressing NK-cell markers. For the study at large: According to the study, TCR beta repertoires originated from sorted CD3+CD56+NKG2C+, CD3+CD56+NKG2C- and CD3+CD56-NKG2C+ T cells. One of the eight sequenced donors was seronegative, whereas the other seven were HCMV-seropositive.

As to this clonotype: What it binds is not known.

Germline V gene sequence: CDR1 SNHLY, CDR2 FYNNEI. The CDR3 sequence is 18 residues long. TCRdb re-called the 5' RACE reads; one entry per CDR3 protein, DNA not given. The specimen's table records about 460,000 distinct CDR3 sequences. General study points: The CD3+CD56-NKG2C+ fraction of a few donors was also led by these clonotypes.

The clonotype was recovered from a woman aged 50 to 60 in good health. The rearrangement joins TRBV2 to TRBJ2-5; there is no DNA to check the TCRdb D call of TRBD2. The sequenced sample was blood T cells: a sorted CD56 or NKG2C T cell subset, CD4+ or CD8+ T cells, or bulk PBMC T cells (not recorded which). The CDR3 spells CASSRRLAGEGDQETQYF. Based on the CDR3 plus reference TRBV2 and TRBJ2-5, the full variable domain is EPEVTQTPSHQVTQMGQEVILRCVPISNHLYFYWYRQILGQKVEFLVSFYNNEISEKSEIFDDQFSVERPDGSNFTLKIRSTKLEDSAMYFCASSRRLAGEGDQETQYFGPGTRLLVL.